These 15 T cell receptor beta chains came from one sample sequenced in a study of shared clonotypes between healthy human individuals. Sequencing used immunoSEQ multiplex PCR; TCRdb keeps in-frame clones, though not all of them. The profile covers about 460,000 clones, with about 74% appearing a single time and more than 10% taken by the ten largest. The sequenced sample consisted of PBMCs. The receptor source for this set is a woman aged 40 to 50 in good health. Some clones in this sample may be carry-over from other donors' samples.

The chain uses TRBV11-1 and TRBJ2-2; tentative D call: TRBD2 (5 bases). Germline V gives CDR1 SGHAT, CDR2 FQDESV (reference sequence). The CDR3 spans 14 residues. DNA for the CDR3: TGTGCTACCCGAGGGTTGCTAAGCGCCGGGGAGCTGTTTTTT. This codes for CATRGLLSAGELFF.

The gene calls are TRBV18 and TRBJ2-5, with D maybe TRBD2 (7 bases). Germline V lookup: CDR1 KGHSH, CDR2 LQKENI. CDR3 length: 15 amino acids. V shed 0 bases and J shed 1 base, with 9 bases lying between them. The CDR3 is CASSPPGGRQETQYF. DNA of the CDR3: TGTGCCAGCTCACCACCCGGGGGGCGCCAAGAGACCCAGTACTTC.

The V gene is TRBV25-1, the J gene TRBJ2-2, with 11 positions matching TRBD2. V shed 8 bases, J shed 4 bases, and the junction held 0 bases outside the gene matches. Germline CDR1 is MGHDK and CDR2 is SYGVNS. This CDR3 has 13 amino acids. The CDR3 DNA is TGTGCCAGCGGACTAGCGGGCACCGGGGAGCTGTTTTTT. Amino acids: CASGLAGTGELFF.

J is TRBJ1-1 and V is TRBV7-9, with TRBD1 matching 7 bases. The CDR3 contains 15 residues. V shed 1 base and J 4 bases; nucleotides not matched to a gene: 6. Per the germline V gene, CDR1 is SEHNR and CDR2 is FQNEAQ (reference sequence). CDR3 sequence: CASSLVSGGFTEAFF. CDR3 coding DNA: TGTGCCAGCAGCTTAGTGTCAGGGGGATTCACTGAAGCTTTCTTT.

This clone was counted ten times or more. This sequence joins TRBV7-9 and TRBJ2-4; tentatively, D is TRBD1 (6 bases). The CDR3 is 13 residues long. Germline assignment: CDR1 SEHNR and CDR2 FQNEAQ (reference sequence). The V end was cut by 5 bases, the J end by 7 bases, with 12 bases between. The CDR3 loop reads CASSNDRSNIQYF. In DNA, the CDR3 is TGTGCCAGCAGCAACGACAGGTCCAACATTCAGTACTTC.

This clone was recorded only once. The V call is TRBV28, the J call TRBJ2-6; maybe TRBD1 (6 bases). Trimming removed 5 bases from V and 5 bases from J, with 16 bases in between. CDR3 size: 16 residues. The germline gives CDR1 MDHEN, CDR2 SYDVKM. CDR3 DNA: TGTGCCAGCAGTCTCTCCACAGGGAGTAGGGCCAACGTCCTGACTTTC. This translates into CASSLSTGSRANVLTF.

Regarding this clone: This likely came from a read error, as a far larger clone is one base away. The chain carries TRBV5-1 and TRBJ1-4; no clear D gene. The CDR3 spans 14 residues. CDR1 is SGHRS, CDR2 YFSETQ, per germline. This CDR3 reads CASSLGSTNEKPFF. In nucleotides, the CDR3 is TGCGCCAGCAGCTTGGGTTCAACTAATGAAAAACCGTTTTTT.

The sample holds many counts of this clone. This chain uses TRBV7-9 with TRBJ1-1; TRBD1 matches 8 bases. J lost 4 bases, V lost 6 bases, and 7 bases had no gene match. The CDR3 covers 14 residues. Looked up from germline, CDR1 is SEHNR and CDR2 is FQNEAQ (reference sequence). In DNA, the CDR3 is TGTGCCAGCAGACCACCGGGACAGGTCACTGAAGCTTTCTTT. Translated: CASRPPGQVTEAFF.

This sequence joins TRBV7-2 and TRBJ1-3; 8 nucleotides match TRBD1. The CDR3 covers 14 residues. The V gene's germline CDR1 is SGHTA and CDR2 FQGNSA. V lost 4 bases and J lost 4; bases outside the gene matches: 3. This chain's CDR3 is CASSSRTGGNTIYF. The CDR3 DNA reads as TGTGCCAGCAGCTCCCGGACAGGGGGAAACACCATATATTTT.

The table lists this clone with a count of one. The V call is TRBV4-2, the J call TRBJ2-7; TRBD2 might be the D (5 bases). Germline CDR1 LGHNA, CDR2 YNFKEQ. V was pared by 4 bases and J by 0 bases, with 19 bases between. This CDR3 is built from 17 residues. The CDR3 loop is CASSPALGADYSYEQYF. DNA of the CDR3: TGTGCCAGCAGCCCGGCGTTGGGAGCCGACTACTCCTACGAGCAGTACTTC.

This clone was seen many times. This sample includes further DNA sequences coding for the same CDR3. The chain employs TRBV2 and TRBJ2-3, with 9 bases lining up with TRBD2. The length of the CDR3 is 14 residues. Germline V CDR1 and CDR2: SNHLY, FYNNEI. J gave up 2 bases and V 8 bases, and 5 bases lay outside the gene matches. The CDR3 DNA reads TGTGCCAGCGAAGCGGGAGGACTCACAGATACGCAGTATTTT. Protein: CASEAGGLTDTQYF.

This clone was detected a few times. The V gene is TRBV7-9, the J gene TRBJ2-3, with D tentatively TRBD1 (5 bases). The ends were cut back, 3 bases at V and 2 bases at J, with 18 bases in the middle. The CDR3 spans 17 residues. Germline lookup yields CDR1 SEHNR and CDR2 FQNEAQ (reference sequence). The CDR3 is CASSFPPVGAFTDTQYF. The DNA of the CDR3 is TGTGCCAGCAGCTTTCCCCCTGTTGGGGCCTTCACAGATACGCAGTATTTT.

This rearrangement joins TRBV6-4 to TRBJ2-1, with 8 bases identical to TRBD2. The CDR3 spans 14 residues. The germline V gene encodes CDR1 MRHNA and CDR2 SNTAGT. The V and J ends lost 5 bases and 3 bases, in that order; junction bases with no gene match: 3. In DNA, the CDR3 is TGTGCCAGCAGTCCGGGACTAGACTACAATGAGCAGTTCTTC. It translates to CASSPGLDYNEQFF.

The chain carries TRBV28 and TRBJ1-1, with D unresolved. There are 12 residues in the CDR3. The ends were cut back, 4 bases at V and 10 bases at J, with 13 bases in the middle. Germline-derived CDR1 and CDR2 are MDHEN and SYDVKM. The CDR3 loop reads CASSSQGYSAFF. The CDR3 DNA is TGTGCCAGCAGTTCCCAAGGGTATTCAGCTTTCTTT. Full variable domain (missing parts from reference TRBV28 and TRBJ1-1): DVKVTQSSRYLVKRTGEKVFLECVQDMDHENMFWYRQDPGLGLRLIYFSYDVKMKEKGDIPEGYSVSREKKERFSLILESASTNQTSMYLCASSSQGYSAFFGQGTRLTVV.

The CDR3: CASSQRGSSYNEQFF. The CDR3 bases are TGTGCCAGCAGTCAGCGGGGCAGCTCCTACAATGAGCAGTTCTTC. The rearrangement joins TRBV28 to TRBJ2-1, with TRBD2 identical over 7 bases. The CDR3 is 15 residues long. The ends lost 5 bases at V and 0 bases at J; junction bases unmatched: 4. Germline CDR1 reads MDHEN; CDR2 reads SYDVKM.